This T cell receptor (beta chain) was captured in a study of cytomegalovirus exposure and HLA in healthy donors. Findings and limits, study-wide: An assumption of roughly uniform sequencing depth across donors underlay the presence/absence analyses. Sequence variants that were highly shared formed a cluster that was likely a sequencing artifact. An analysis done earlier found most TCR beta V segments productive about 87% or about 30% of the time. Certain indistinguishable V segments, among them TRBV6-2 and TRBV6-3, were excluded.

With respect to this clone: Its specificity is not known.

The primer mix had 60 Vbeta and 13 Jbeta primers. The protocol was immunoSEQ multiplex PCR, while the TCRdb copy is restricted to in-frame clones and leaves out a portion. This repertoire shows under 200,000 clones, 80% to 90% found once; its top ten account for almost 2%. Trimming shortened V by 8 bases and J by 4 bases, and 21 bases separated the two germline ends. The CDR3 runs 15 residues. The sequenced material came from PBMCs. The clonotype comes from a woman aged 18-30 years in good health and CMV-seronegative. V gene TRBV23-1 combines with J gene TRBJ2-7; possible D gene TRBD2, 5 bases. TRBV23-1 is treated as an ORF (open reading frame) with a function not yet certain. CDR3 DNA: TGCGCCAGCCCATCTAATCGGGTTCCGGGGTACGAGCAGTACTTC. It translates to CASPSNRVPGYEQYF.